The present TCR beta chain was sequenced within a study of CD8+CD57+ T cells in acquired aplastic anemia. Profiling that covered TCR beta VDJ and CDR3 relied on genomic DNA as its template. TCRdb used MiXCR to reprocess the reads, holding one entry per CDR3 protein. The table records fewer than 200,000 distinct CDR3 sequences, nearly 50% of them present only once. CDR3 length: 13 amino acids. The germline gives CDR1 KGHDR, CDR2 SFDVKD. V lost 9 bases, J lost 4 bases, and 7 bases stayed unmatched. The sequenced patients had an expansion of CD8+CD57+ cells seen by flow cytometry. The gene calls are TRBV24-1 and TRBJ2-7; 8 bases are a match to TRBD2. This clonotype originated in a human donor with aplastic anemia. Sequencing input: sorted CD4+, CD8+, or CD8+CD57+ T cells (not recorded which) from PBMCs. CDR3 bases: TGTGCCACCGCCGCGGGGGGCCCTTACGAGCAGTACTTC. Protein: CATAAGGPYEQYF.